One sample yielded the 16 T cell receptor beta chains listed below, sequenced in a study of blood T cells in healthy people across ages. Through a sample-barcoded 5' primer and a J-beta primer mix, a second PCR was run for roughly 6 to 11 cycles. One entry per CDR3 protein, called by TCRdb with MiXCR from the 5' RACE reads. The sample holds about 670,000 distinct CDR3 sequences; over 40% are singletons and the top ten take roughly 14%. The sample comprised blood. The receptors here all came from a woman older than 75 in good health.

The chain employs TRBV6-6 and TRBJ2-1, with D tentatively TRBD2 (7 bases). Trimming removed 4 bases from V and 5 bases from J, with 21 bases in between. Germline CDR1 MNHNY, CDR2 SVGAGI (reference sequence). The CDR3 is 17 residues long. For the CDR3, the DNA is TGTGCCAGCAGTTCCATACAAGGGGGGGGATCCCACAATGAGCAGTTCTTC. Its protein is CASSSIQGGGSHNEQFF.

This chain joins TRBV12-3 or TRBV12-4 and TRBJ2-3; TRBD1 agrees at 10 bases. CDR3 size: 15 residues. The trim removed 4 bases at V and 15 bases at J, leaving 16 bases unmatched. The CDR3: CASSSGTGETDTEYF. CDR3 in DNA: TGTGCCAGCAGTTCCGGGACAGGGGAGACAGATACGGAATATTTT.

This clonotype appeared many times. The chain carries TRBV12-3 or TRBV12-4 and TRBJ2-3; D uncertain. This CDR3 is 13 amino acids long. The V end lost 3 bases, the J end lost 9 bases, and 13 bases lay between the germline ends. CDR3 DNA sequence: TGTGCCAGCAGTTTGGACGCATTTGGGACGCAGTATTTT. Amino acid sequence: CASSLDAFGTQYF.

The chain uses TRBV20-1 and TRBJ1-2, with a tentative D call TRBD1 (6 bases). CDR1 and CDR2 from the germline V gene are DFQATT and SNEGSKA (reference sequence). The V end lost 2 bases, the J end lost 0 bases, and 7 bases lay between the germline ends. The CDR3 has 13 residues. The CDR3 DNA follows: TGCAGTGCTAGAAACAGGGCTAACTATGGCTACACCTTC. Amino acids: CSARNRANYGYTF.

This clonotype was found many times. The chain joins TRBV4-1 to TRBJ2-1, with TRBD1 as a possible D gene (5 bases). The CDR3 contains 14 residues. The ends were cut back, 4 bases at V and 4 bases at J, with 11 bases in the middle. Germline V gives CDR1 MGHRA, CDR2 YSYEKL. The CDR3 DNA sequence: TGCGCCAGCAGCCCAAGCAAGGGGTACAATGAGCAGTTCTTC. Amino acid sequence: CASSPSKGYNEQFF.

There are many counts of this clonotype. The chain carries TRBV3-1 and TRBJ2-3; 15 bases match TRBD2. CDR3 size: 17 residues. Germline assignment: CDR1 LGHDT and CDR2 YNNKEL (reference sequence). V gave up 3 bases and J gave up 5 bases; unmatched junction bases: 6. The CDR3 spells CASSHLPGLAGGDTQYF. In DNA, the CDR3 is TGTGCCAGCAGCCACCTCCCGGGACTAGCGGGAGGAGATACGCAGTATTTT.

As regards this clonotype: Possible read error: a much larger clone is one base away. This chain joins TRBV5-1 and TRBJ2-1; D remains ambiguous. The J call may be faulty, since TRBJ2-7 better matches the DNA end. The CDR3 loop spans 14 amino acids. Looked up from germline, CDR1 is SGHRS and CDR2 is YFSETQ. CDR3 DNA sequence: TGCGCCAGCAGTTTGACACTCTCCTACAATGAGCAGTACTTC. Protein: CASSLTLSYNEQYF.

On this clonotype: A clone one base away is much larger, so this may be a read error. The chain has TRBV7-2 and TRBJ2-7, with D possibly TRBD2 on 5 matching bases. Germline CDR1 reads SGHTA; CDR2 reads FQGNSA. The CDR3 spans 13 residues. Between the trimmed V and J ends, which lost 4 bases and 5 bases, there was a span of 12 bases. CDR3 amino acids: CASSSLVTHEQYF. For the CDR3, the DNA is TGTGCCAGCAGCTCACTAGTAACCCACGAGCAGTACTTC.

This CDR3 reads CASSYLPGQGYNEQFF. The CDR3 coding sequence is TGTGCCAGCAGTTACTTACCGGGACAGGGATACAATGAGCAGTTCTTC. This chain joins TRBV6-2 or TRBV6-3 and TRBJ2-1; 9 positions match TRBD1. Germline-derived CDR1 and CDR2 are MNHEY and SVGEGT. V lost 1 base and J lost 4; bases outside the gene matches: 5. The CDR3 contains 16 residues.

This clonotype was seen many times. DNA of the CDR3: TGTGCCAGCAGTCTCAAATCCACCGGGACAGGGGGGTCACCCCTCCACTTT. This sequence encodes CASSLKSTGTGGSPLHF. J is TRBJ1-6 and V is TRBV6-6, with 11 bases fitting TRBD1. V was clipped by 5 bases and J by 10 bases; unmatched bases: 13. The CDR3 runs 17 residues. Per germline, CDR1 MNHNY and CDR2 SVGAGI (reference sequence).

V is TRBV3-1 and J is TRBJ1-5; D perhaps matches TRBD1 (5 bases). Germline assignment: CDR1 LGHDT and CDR2 YNNKEL (reference sequence). The CDR3 is made up of 14 amino acids. V was clipped by 5 bases and J by 7 bases, with 15 bases between them. This CDR3 reads CASSFQGLNQPQHF. CDR3 DNA sequence: TGTGCCAGCAGCTTTCAGGGTTTGAACCAGCCCCAGCATTTT.

The chain recombines TRBV28 with TRBJ1-5; no firm D call. The germline gives CDR1 MDHEN, CDR2 SYDVKM. The CDR3 is 14 amino acids. The germline V and J ends were trimmed by 3 bases and 3 bases, with 9 bases remaining between them. CDR3 bases: TGTGCCAGCAGTTTGGTTCAGGACAATCAGCCCCAGCATTTT. It encodes CASSLVQDNQPQHF.

The chain couples TRBV11-2 to TRBJ2-1; D remains unclear. Trimming removed 5 bases from V and 5 bases from J, with 10 bases in between. The CDR3 runs 13 residues. Looked up from germline, CDR1 is SGHAT and CDR2 is FQNNGV. The DNA for the CDR3 is TGTGCCAGCAGCCCCCGCGCAGACAATGAGCAGTTCTTC. Its protein product is CASSPRADNEQFF.

This clonotype has a count of ten or more. V and J are TRBV28 and TRBJ2-7; no firm D call. The CDR3 sequence is 15 residues long. The germline CDR1 and CDR2 sequences are MDHEN and SYDVKM. V was trimmed by 4 bases and J by 3 bases, leaving 16 bases between them. DNA of the CDR3: TGTGCCAGCAGTTCGACTTCCATGACCCTCTACGAGCAGTACTTC. Encoded protein: CASSSTSMTLYEQYF.

At least ten counts were recorded for this clonotype. The chain couples TRBV6-5 to TRBJ1-2; a possible D gene is TRBD1 (5 bases). V lost 5 bases, J lost 5 bases, and 12 bases lay in between. This CDR3 region has 13 residues. Germline loops: CDR1 MNHEY, CDR2 SVGAGI. The CDR3: CASSAGTVYGYTF. The CDR3 coding sequence is TGTGCCAGCAGTGCAGGGACGGTTTATGGCTACACCTTC.

V and J are TRBV10-3 and TRBJ2-6; D uncertain. V lost 10 bases and J 1 base, leaving 11 bases between the germline ends. CDR1 and CDR2 from the germline V gene are ENHRY and SYGVKD. This CDR3 has 14 residues. CDR3 amino acids: CATPRASGANVLTF. The CDR3 DNA follows: TGTGCCACCCCTAGAGCTTCTGGGGCCAACGTCCTGACTTTC.